This record covers a single T cell receptor (beta chain). V gave up 0 bases and J gave up 3 bases; unmatched junction bases: 1. The length of the CDR3 is 15 residues. Germline CDR1 LGHNA, CDR2 YSLEER. Regions amplified from RNA transcripts were the TCR beta CDR3 regions. TCR CDR3 regions were first amplified by RT-PCR with HTBI primers. Using its own MiXCR run on the multiplex PCR reads, TCRdb lists one record per CDR3 protein. The table lists hundreds of thousands of distinct CDR3 sequences, approximately 14% of them singletons. PBMCs stemmed from less than 13 ml fresh peripheral blood. These data are taken from a study of T cells in Graves' hyperthyroidism and ophthalmopathy.

The V and J genes are TRBV4-3 and TRBJ1-5, with 8 bases that match TRBD1. The sequencing sample was made of blood. This clonotype was obtained from a woman under 30 with Graves' hyperthyroidism. CDR3: CASSQEQGVNQPQHF. The CDR3 coding sequence is TGCGCCAGCAGCCAAGAACAGGGGGTCAATCAGCCCCAGCATTTT.